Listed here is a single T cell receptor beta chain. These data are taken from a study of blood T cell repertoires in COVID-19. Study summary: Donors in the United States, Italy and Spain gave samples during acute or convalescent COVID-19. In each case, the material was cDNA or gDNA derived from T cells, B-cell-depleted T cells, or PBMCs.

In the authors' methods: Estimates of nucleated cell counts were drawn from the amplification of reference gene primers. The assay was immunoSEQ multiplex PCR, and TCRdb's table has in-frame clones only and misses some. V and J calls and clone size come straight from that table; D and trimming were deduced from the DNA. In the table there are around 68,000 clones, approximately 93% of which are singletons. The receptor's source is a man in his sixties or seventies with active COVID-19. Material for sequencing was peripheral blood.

CDR3 protein: CAISELGLAGTNTGELFF. The CDR3, as DNA: TGTGCCATCAGTGAGCTCGGGCTGGCGGGGACGAACACCGGGGAGCTGTTTTTT. V and J are TRBV10-3 and TRBJ2-2, with TRBD2 as a possible D gene (6 bases). Germline CDR1 reads ENHRY; CDR2 reads SYGVKD. Trimming took off 2 bases at V and 0 bases at J, with 16 bases between the two ends. This CDR3 is 18 amino acids long.